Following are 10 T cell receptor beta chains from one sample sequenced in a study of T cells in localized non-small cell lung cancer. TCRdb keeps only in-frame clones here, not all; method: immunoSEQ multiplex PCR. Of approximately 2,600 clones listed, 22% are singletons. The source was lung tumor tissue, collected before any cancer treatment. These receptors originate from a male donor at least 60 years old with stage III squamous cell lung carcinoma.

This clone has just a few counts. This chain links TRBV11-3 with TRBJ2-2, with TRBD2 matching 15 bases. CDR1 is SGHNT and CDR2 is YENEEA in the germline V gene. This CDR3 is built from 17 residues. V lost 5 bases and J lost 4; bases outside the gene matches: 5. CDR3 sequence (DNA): TGTGCCAGCAGCCCTCCGGGACTAGCGGGGGGCACCGGGGAGCTGTTTTTT. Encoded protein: CASSPPGLAGGTGELFF.

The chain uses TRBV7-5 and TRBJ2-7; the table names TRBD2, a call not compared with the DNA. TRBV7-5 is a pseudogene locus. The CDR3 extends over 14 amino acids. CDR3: CASSFGLASYEQYV. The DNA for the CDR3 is TGTGCCAGCAGCTTTGGACTAGCCTCCTACGAGCAGTACGTC.

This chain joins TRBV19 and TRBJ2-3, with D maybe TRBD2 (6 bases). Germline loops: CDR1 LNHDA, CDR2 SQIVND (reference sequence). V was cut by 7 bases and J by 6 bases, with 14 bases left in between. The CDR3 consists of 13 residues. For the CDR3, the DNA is TGTGCCAGTATCCCGGTGGCGGGGGATACGCAGTATTTT. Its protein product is CASIPVAGDTQYF.

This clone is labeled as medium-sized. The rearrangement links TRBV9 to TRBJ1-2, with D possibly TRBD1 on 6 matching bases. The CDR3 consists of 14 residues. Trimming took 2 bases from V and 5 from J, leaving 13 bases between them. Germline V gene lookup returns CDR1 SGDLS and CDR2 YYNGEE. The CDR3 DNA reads TGTGCCAGCAGCGTGGGGACATTGCCTTATGGCTACACCTTC. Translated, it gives CASSVGTLPYGYTF.

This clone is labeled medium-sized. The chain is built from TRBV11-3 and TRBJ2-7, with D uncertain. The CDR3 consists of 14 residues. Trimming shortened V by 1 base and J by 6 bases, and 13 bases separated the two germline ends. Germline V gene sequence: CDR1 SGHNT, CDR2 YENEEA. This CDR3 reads CASSLGAGLGEQYV. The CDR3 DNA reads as TGTGCCAGCAGCTTAGGGGCCGGGCTCGGCGAGCAGTACGTC.

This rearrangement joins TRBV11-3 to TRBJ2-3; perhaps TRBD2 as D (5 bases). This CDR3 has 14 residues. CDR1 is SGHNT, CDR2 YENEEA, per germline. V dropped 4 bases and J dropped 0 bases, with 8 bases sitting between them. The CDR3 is CASSSTGSTDTQYF. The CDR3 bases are TGTGCCAGCAGCTCAACGGGAAGCACAGATACGCAGTATTTT.

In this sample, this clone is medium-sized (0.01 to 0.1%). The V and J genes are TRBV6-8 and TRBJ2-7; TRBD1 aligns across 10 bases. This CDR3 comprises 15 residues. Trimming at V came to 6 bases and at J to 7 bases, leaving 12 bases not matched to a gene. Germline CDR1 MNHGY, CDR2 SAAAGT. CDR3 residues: CASREGQGRTREQYV. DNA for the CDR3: TGTGCCAGCAGGGAGGGACAGGGGAGGACTCGGGAGCAGTACGTC.

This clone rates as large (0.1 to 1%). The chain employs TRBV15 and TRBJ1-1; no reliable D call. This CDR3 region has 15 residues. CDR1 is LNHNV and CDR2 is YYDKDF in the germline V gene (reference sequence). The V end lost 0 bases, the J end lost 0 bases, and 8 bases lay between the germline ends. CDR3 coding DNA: TGTGCCACCAGCAGAGATACACCGATGAACACTGAAGCTTTCTTT. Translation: CATSRDTPMNTEAFF.

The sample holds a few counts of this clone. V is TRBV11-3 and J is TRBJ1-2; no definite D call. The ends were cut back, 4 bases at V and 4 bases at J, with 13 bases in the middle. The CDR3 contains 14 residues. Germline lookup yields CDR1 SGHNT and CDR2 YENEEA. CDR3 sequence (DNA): TGTGCCAGCAGCTACCAGCAACCGACCTATGGCTACACCTTC. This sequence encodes CASSYQQPTYGYTF.

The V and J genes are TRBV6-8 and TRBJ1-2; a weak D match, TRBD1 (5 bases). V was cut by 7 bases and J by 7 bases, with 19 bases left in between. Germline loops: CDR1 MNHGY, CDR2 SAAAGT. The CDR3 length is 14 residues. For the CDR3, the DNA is TGTGCCAGCACCGGGACGGCAAGCTTCGGTGGCTACACCTTC. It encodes CASTGTASFGGYTF.